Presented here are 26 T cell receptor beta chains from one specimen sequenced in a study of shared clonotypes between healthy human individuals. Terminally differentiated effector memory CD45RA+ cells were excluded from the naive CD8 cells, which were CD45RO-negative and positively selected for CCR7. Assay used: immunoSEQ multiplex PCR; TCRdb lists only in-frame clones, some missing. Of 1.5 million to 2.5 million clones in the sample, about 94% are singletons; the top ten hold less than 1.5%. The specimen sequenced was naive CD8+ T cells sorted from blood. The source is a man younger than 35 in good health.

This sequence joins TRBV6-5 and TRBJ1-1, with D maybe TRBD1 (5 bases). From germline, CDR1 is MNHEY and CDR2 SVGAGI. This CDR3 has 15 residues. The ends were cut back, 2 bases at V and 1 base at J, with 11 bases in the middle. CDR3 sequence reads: CASSYGGNGNTEAFF. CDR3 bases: TGTGCCAGCAGTTACGGGGGAAATGGGAACACTGAAGCTTTCTTT.

Here the CDR3 DNA reads TGTGCCAGCACCCCTCGGGGCGGGTCTTACGAGCAGTACTTC. Protein sequence: CASTPRGGSYEQYF. The chain employs TRBV28 and TRBJ2-7, with D perhaps TRBD1 or TRBD2 (5 bases each). Germline V lookup: CDR1 MDHEN, CDR2 SYDVKM. The CDR3 runs 14 residues. V lost 7 bases, J lost 4 bases, and 17 bases lay in between.

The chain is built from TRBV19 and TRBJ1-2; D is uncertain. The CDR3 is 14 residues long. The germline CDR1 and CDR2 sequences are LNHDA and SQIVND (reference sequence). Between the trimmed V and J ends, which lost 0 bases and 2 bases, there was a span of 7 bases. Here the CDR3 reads CASSIDSRNYGYTF. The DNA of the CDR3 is TGTGCCAGTAGTATAGACAGCAGAAACTATGGCTACACCTTC. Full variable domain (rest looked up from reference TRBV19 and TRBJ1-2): DGGITQSPKYLFRKEGQNVTLSCEQNLNHDAMYWYRQDPGQGLRLIYYSQIVNDFQKGDIAEGYSVSREKKESFPLTVTSAQKNPTAFYLCASSIDSRNYGYTFGSGTRLTVV.

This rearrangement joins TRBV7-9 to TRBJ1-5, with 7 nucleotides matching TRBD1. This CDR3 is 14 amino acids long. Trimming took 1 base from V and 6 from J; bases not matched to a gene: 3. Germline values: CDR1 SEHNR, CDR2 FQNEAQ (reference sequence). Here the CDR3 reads CASSLGQGFQPQHF. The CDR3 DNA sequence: TGTGCCAGCAGCTTAGGACAGGGATTTCAGCCCCAGCATTTT.

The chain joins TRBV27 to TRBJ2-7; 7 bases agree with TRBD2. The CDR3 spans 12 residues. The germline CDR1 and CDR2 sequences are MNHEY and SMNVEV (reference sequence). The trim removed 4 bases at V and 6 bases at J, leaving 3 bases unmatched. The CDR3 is CASSWEGGEQYF. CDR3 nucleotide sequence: TGTGCCAGCAGTTGGGAGGGAGGCGAGCAGTACTTC.

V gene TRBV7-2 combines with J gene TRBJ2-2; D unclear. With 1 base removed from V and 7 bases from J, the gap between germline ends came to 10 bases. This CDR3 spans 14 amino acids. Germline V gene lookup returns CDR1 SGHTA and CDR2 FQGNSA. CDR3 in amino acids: CASSLGLLSGELFF. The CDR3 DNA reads TGTGCCAGCAGCTTAGGACTTCTGAGCGGGGAGCTGTTTTTT.

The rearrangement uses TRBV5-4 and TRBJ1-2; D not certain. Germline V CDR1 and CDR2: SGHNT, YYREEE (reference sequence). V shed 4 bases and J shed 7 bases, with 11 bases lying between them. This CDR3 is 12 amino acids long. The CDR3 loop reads CASSRLMGGYTF. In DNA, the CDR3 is TGTGCCAGCAGCCGCCTTATGGGTGGCTACACCTTC.

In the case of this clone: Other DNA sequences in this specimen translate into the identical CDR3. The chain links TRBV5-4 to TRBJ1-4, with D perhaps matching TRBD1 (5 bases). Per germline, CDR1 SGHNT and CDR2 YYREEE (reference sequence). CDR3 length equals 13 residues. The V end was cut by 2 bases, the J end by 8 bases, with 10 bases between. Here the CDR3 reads CASSFRGGEKLFF. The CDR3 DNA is TGTGCCAGCAGCTTCCGGGGCGGAGAAAAACTGTTTTTT.

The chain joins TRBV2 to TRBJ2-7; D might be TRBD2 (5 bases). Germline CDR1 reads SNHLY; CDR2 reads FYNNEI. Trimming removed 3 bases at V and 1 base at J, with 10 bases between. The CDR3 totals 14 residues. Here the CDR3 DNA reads TGTGCCAGCAGTGATGGGAGTGGTTCCTACGAGCAGTACTTC. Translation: CASSDGSGSYEQYF.

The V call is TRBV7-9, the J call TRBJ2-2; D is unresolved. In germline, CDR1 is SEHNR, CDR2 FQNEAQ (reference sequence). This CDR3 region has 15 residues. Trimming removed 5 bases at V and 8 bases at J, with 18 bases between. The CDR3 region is CASSPRPPSPGELFF. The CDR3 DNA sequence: TGTGCCAGCAGCCCGCGACCCCCTTCGCCAGGGGAGCTGTTTTTT.

CDR3: CASSSLYGDEQYF. The DNA for the CDR3 is TGCGCCAGCAGCTCTCTCTATGGCGACGAGCAGTACTTC. J is TRBJ2-7 and V is TRBV5-1; D gene ambiguous. The V gene's germline CDR1 is SGHRS and CDR2 YFSETQ. CDR3 length: 13 residues. V lost 3 bases and J 5 bases, leaving 12 bases between the germline ends.

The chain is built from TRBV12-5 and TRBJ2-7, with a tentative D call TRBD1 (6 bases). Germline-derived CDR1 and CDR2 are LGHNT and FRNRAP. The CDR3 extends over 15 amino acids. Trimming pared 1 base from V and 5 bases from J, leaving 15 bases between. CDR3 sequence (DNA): TGTGCTAGTGGTTTGGGACAGGAGGTCTACGACGAGCAGTACTTC. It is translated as CASGLGQEVYDEQYF.

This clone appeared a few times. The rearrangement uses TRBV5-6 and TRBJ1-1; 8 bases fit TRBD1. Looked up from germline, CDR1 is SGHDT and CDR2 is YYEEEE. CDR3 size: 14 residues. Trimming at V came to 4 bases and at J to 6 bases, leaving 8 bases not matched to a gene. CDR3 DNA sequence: TGTGCCAGCAGCCCGGCAGGGGGCAGGGCTGAAGCTTTCTTT. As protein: CASSPAGGRAEAFF. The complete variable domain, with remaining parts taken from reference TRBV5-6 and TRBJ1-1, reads DAGVTQSPTHLIKTRGQQVTLRCSPKSGHDTVSWYQQALGQGPQFIFQYYEEEERQRGNFPDRFSGHQFPNYSSELNVNALLLGDSALYLCASSPAGGRAEAFFGQGTRLTVV.

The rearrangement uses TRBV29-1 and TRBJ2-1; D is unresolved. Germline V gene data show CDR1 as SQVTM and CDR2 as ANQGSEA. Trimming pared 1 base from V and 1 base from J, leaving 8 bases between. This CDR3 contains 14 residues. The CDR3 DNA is TGCAGCGTTGAAGGTGTACAGTCCTACAATGAGCAGTTCTTC. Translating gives CSVEGVQSYNEQFF.

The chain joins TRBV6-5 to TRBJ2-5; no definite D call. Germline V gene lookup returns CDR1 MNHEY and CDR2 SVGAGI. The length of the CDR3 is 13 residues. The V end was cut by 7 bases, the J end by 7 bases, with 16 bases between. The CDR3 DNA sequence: TGTGCCAGCAACCCGACCGGGTCTGGGACCCAGTACTTC. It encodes CASNPTGSGTQYF.

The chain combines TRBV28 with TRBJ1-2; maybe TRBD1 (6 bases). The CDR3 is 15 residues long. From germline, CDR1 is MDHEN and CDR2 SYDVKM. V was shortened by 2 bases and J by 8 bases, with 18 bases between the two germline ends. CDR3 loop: CASSLRGDRVGGYTF. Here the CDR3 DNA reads TGTGCCAGCAGTTTAAGGGGGGACCGGGTAGGCGGCTACACCTTC.

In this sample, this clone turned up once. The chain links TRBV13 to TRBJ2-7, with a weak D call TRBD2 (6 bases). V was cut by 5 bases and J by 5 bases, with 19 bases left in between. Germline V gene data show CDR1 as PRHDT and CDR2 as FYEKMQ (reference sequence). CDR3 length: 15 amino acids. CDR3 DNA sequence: TGTGCCAGCAGCGTCGCAGGGACTTTGGTAGACGAGCAGTACTTC. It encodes CASSVAGTLVDEQYF.

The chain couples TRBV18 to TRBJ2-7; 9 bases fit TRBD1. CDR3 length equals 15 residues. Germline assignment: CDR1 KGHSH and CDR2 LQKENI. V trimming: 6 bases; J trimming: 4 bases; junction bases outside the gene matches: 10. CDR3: CASSPTGGEGYEQYF. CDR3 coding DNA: TGTGCCAGCTCGCCTACAGGGGGCGAGGGGTACGAGCAGTACTTC.

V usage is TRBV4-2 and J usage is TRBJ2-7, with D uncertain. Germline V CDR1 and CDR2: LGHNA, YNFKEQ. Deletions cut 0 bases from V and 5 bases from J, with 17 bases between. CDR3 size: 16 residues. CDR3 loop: CASSQESRSEGHEQYF. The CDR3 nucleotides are TGTGCCAGCAGCCAAGAAAGCAGGTCGGAAGGCCACGAGCAGTACTTC.

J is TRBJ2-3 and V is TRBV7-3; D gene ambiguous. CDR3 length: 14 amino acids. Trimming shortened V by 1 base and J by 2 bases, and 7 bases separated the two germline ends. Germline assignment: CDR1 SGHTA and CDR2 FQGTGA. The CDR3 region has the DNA TGTGCCAGCAGCTTAATGGGGTCCACAGATACGCAGTATTTT. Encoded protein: CASSLMGSTDTQYF.

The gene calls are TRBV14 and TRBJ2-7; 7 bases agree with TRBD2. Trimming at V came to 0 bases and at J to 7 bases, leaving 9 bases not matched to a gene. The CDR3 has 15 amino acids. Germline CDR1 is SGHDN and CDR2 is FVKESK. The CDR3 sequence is CASSQDGIPGGEQYF. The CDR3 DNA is TGTGCCAGCAGCCAAGATGGGATACCCGGGGGGGAGCAGTACTTC.

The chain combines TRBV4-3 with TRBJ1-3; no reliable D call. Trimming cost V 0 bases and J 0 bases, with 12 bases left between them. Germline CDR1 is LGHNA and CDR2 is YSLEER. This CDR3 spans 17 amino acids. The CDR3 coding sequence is TGCGCCAGCAGCCAAGATCCAGATACAAGCTCTGGAAACACCATATATTTT. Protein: CASSQDPDTSSGNTIYF.

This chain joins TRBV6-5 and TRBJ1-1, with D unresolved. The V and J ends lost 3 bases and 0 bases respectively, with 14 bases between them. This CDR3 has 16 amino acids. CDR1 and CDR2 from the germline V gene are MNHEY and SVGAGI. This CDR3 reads CASSYSQPNMNTEAFF. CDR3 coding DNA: TGTGCCAGCAGTTATAGCCAGCCTAACATGAACACTGAAGCTTTCTTT.

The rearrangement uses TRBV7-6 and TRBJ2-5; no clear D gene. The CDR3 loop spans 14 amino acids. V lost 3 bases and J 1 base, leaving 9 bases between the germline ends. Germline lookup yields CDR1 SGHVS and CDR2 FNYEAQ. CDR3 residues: CASSLGRPQETQYF. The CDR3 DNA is TGTGCCAGCAGCTTGGGCAGGCCCCAAGAGACCCAGTACTTC. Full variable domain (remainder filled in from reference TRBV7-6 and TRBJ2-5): GAGVSQSPRYKVTKRGQDVALRCDPISGHVSLYWYRQALGQGPEFLTYFNYEAQQDKSGLPNDRFSAERPEGSISTLTIQRTEQRDSAMYRCASSLGRPQETQYFGPGTRLLVL.

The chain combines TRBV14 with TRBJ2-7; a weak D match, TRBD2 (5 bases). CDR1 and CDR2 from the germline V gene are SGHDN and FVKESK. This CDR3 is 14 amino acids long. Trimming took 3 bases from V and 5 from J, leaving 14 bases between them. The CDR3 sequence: CASSHHLGRDEQYF. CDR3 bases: TGTGCCAGCAGCCATCACCTAGGGAGAGACGAGCAGTACTTC.

CDR3 coding DNA: TGCGCCAGCAGCTTGGCCGGGACCGTCGGGATACAGGGTGAGCAGTTCTTC. It codes for CASSLAGTVGIQGEQFF. The chain carries TRBV5-1 and TRBJ2-1, with a possible D match to TRBD1 (6 bases). The CDR3 is made up of 17 amino acids. V was pared by 0 bases and J by 9 bases, with 22 bases between. Germline loops: CDR1 SGHRS, CDR2 YFSETQ.